This T cell receptor (beta chain) was captured in a study of blood T cells in healthy people across ages. Study overall: There was about one barcoded beta molecule captured by template switching per two T cells. Study observations and caveats: Underestimates were what the diversity estimates from one million T cells were considered to be.

It was with a sample-barcoded 5' primer and a J-beta primer mix that a second PCR of roughly 7 to 12 cycles was run. MiXCR, applied by TCRdb to the 5' RACE reads, yields one record per CDR3 protein. The table has approximately 800,000 distinct CDR3 sequences, around 62% seen once. Researchers collected about 9.6 milliliters of peripheral blood from every single donor. V was cut by 2 bases and J by 1 base, with 12 bases left in between. CDR3 length: 15 residues. Germline V gene data show CDR1 as MNHEY and CDR2 as SMNVEV (reference sequence). As concerns this clonotype: Its antigen remains unknown.

The sequencing sample was made of blood. This TCR was sampled from a man aged 25-45 years in good health. The chain carries TRBV27 and TRBJ2-7; D not resolved. CDR3 coding DNA: TGTGCCAGCAGTTTAAGGTATCCCTTTTCCTACGAGCAGTACTTC. This translates into CASSLRYPFSYEQYF.